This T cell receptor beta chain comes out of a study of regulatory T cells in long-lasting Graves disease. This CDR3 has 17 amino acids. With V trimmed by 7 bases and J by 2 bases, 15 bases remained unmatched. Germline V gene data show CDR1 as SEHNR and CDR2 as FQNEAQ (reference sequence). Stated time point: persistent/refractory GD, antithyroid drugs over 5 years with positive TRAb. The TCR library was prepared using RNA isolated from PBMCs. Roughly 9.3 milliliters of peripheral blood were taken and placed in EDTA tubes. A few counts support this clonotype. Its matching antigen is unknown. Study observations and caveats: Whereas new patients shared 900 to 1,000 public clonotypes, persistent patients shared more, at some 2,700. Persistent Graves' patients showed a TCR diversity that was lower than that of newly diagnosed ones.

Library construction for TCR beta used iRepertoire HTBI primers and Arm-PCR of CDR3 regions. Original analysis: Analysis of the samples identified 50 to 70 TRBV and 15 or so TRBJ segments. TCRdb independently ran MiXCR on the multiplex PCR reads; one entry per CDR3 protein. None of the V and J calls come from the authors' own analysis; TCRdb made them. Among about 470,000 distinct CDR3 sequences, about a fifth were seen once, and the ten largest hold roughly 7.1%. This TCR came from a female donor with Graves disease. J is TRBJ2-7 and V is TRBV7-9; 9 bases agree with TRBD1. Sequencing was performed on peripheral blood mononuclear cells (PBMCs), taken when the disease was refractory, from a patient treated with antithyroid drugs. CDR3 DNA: TGTGCCAGCACCAAAACATCCGGGACAGGGTTTGCCTACGAGCAGTACTTC. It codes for CASTKTSGTGFAYEQYF.